This T cell receptor (beta chain) was obtained from a study of blood T cell repertoires in COVID-19. Study-level information: In each case, the material was cDNA or gDNA derived from T cells, B-cell-depleted T cells, or PBMCs.

Sequenced by immunoSEQ multiplex PCR; TCRdb stores in-frame clones only, minus some. The sample lists over 250,000 clones, approximately 87% seen once, with 2.3% in the top ten. Trimming removed 5 bases from V and 3 bases from J, with 10 bases in between. CDR3 size: 13 residues. The germline CDR1 and CDR2 sequences are SGHTA and FQGNSA. This clonotype was obtained from a woman in her forties or fifties with acute or convalescent COVID-19. This chain joins TRBV7-2 and TRBJ1-1; D gene uncertain. Sequencing used peripheral blood. The CDR3 protein is CASSIYQYTEAFF. CDR3 nucleotide sequence: TGTGCCAGCAGCATATACCAGTACACTGAAGCTTTCTTT.